This record covers a single T cell receptor (beta chain). The clone's antigen remains unknown. Per-base quality was not reported, and no clone a single base away is much larger than it. Another Seattle source contributed samples from volunteer blood donors who had recovered from COVID-19. Each collaborating institution followed its own protocols to collect whole blood in K2EDTA tubes. For TCRbeta analysis, collaborator samples were shipped as frozen whole blood, as isolated PBMCs, or as DNA extracted from either sample type. Measured from the cysteine to the phenylalanine, the CDR3 is 18 residues long. The entry retains the CDR3 DNA only, 54 bases that are in frame from base 1. In the germline V gene (reference sequence), CDR1 corresponds to MNHNY and CDR2 to SVGAGI. V ends up 5 bases short and J 7 bases short, with an unmatched junction base count of 16. These data are taken from a study of blood T cell repertoires in COVID-19 (dated by TCRdb to 2019 to 2021). Regarding the research as a whole: Collaborator samples came from the United States, Italy and Spain and covered acute and convalescent phases of COVID-19. Samples were obtained from the ongoing ImmuneRACE study (first 160 participants) and from about 1,300 subjects provided by 6 global collaborators. Where available, HLA class I and class II types were obtained from metadata supplied by the sample provider rather than from assay-based typing. Deeply sampled blood TCRbeta repertoires from subjects exposed to, actively infected with, or recovered from COVID-19 were included in the dataset. The repertoires were released in a freely available public database intended as a resource for research on the immune response to SARS-CoV-2. A de-identified subject ID, COVID-19 status, age in years and sex were almost always included in the sample metadata. The material from the prospective study consisted of cDNA or gDNA derived from T cells, B-cell-depleted T cells, or PBMCs. Results the study describes overall, beyond this receptor: How much clinical and demographic metadata was included differed by source and by participant, and the metadata was provided uncurated.

TCRbeta CDR3 regions were amplified from genomic DNA by means of the immunoSEQ Assay, a bias-controlled multiplex PCR. The paper's processing steps were these. Within the assay, amplification of reference gene primers was used to estimate how many nucleated cells each sample contained. To quantify the absolute abundance of each unique TCRbeta CDR3 rearrangement, sequence reads were collapsed and filtered. For each sample, productive Simpson clonality was calculated as the square root of Simpson's diversity index over productive rearrangements. TCRdb holds this immuneACCESS table with in-frame rearrangements only. Some clones are missing; in checked studies, unresolved V genes explain under half, and the rest has no known cause. The V and J calls and clone size were taken over from that table, and D and trimming were inferred from the DNA. The sample table contains some 120,000 clones; only one count was recorded for 75% to 90% of them. In total, the top ten clones hold approximately 16% of the sample.

The sequence joins TRBV6-6 to TRBJ2-2; 10 of the junction bases match TRBD2. The source material was peripheral blood. This TCR derives from a woman aged 45-60 years who had recovered from COVID-19. The DNA sequence is as follows: TGTGCCAGCAGTCCGAACCCTCCAGCGGGGGGGTACGGCGGGGAGCTGTTTTTT. It is translated as CASSPNPPAGGYGGELFF.